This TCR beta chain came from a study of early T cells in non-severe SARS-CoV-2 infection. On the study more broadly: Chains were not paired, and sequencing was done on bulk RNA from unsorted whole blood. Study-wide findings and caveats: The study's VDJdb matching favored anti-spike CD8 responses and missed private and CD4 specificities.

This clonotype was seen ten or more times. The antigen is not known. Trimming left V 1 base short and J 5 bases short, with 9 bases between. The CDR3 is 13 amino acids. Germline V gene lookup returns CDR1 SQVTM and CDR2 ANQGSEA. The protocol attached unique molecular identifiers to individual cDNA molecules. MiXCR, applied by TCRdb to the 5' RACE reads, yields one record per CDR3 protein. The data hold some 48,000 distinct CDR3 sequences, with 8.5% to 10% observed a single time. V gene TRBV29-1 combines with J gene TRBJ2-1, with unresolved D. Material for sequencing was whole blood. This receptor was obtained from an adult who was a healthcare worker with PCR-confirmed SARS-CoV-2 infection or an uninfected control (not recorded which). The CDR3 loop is CSVEALANNEQFF. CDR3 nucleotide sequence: TGCAGCGTTGAAGCCCTGGCCAACAATGAGCAGTTCTTC.